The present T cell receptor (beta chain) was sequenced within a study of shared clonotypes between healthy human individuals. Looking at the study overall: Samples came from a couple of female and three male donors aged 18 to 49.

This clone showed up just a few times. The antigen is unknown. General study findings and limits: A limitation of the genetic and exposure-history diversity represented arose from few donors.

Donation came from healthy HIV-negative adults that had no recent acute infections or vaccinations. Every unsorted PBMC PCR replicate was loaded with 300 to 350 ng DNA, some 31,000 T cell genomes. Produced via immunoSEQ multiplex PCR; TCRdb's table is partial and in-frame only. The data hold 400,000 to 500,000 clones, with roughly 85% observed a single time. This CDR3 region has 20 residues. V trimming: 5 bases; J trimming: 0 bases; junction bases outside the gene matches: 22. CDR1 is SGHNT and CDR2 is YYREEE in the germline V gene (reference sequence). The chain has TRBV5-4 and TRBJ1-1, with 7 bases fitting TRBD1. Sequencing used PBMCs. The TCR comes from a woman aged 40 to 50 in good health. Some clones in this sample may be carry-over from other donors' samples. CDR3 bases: TGTGCCAGCAGTCCGTACTCACCCGGGACAGTCTACCTACTGAACACTGAAGCTTTCTTT. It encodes CASSPYSPGTVYLLNTEAFF.